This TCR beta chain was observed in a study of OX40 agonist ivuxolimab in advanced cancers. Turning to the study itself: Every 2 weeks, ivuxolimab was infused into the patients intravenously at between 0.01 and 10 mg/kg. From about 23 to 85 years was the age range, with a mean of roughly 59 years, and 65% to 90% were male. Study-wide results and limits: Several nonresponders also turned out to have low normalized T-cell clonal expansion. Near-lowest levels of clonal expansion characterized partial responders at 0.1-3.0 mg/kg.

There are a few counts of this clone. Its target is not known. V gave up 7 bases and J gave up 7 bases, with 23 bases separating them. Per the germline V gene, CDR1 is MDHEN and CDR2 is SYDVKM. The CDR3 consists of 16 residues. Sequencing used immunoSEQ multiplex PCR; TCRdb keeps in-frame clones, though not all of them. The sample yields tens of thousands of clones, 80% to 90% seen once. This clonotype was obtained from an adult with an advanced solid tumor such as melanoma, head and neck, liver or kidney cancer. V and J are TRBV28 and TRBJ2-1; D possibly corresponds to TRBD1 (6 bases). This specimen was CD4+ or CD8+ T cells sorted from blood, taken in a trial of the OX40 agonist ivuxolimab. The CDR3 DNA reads TGTGCCAGCACCAAACCGACAGGTCGGTCAGGGAATGAGCAGTTCTTC. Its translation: CASTKPTGRSGNEQFF.